This T cell receptor (beta chain) was sequenced in a study of tumor-infiltrating lymphocytes in oesophageal squamous cell carcinoma. TCRdb re-derived calls from the PCR reads in MiXCR, one entry per CDR3 protein. This table holds 18,000 or so distinct CDR3 sequences, roughly 43% found once. Germline assignment: CDR1 SGHTA and CDR2 FQGTGA. CDR3 size: 16 residues. V dropped 0 bases and J dropped 15; count of bases not matched to a gene: 10. The V and J genes are TRBV7-3 and TRBJ2-6, with 11 bases matching TRBD1. The source of this sequence is a male donor with esophageal squamous cell carcinoma. The sample comprised normal esophageal tissue next to the tumor. The CDR3 coding sequence is TGTGCCAGCAGCTTAACGTCCGGGACAGGGGGAAGTGGCCTGACTTTC. Translating it yields CASSLTSGTGGSGLTF. Full variable domain (remainder filled in from reference TRBV7-3 and TRBJ2-6): GAGVSQTPSNKVTEKGKYVELRCDPISGHTALYWYRQSLGQGPEFLIYFQGTGAADDSGLPNDRFFAVRPEGSVSTLKIQRTERGDSAVYLCASSLTSGTGGSGLTFGAGSRLTVL.